This T cell receptor (beta chain) was sequenced in a study of T cells after yellow fever vaccination. The overall study: SMART-Seq v4 Ultra Low Input prepared libraries from low-cell fractions. Study-wide points: When the response was secondary, it was weaker but reached its peak faster, day 5 versus 15. Post-booster samples contained most primary-vaccination clones (nearly 98% CD4, around 89% CD8).

The table lists this clonotype with a few counts. What it recognizes is unknown. In making TCR cDNA, 5'RACE template switching added a universal primer site and UMIs to it. In TCRdb, the 5' RACE reads were re-called with MiXCR into one record per CDR3 protein. Among around 260,000 distinct CDR3 sequences listed, about 5% were seen once. The CDR3 consists of 15 residues. The ends lost 4 bases at V and 2 bases at J; junction bases unmatched: 6. The V gene's germline CDR1 is SEHNR and CDR2 FQNEAQ (reference sequence). The sequencing here drew on CD4+ T cells sorted from PBMCs, taken on the day of the yellow fever booster vaccination. This rearrangement joins TRBV7-9 to TRBJ2-3; 7 bases are shared with TRBD1. The clonotype comes from a man aged 18 to 29 who received the YFV17D yellow fever vaccine. CDR3 sequence (DNA): TGTGCCAGCAGCTATGGGGACAGACCCACAGATACGCAGTATTTT. It encodes CASSYGDRPTDTQYF.